The T cell receptor beta chain described here comes from a study of blood T cell repertoires in COVID-19. In germline, CDR1 is SGHAT, CDR2 FQNNGV. Trimming took 5 bases from V and 5 from J, leaving 16 bases between them. The CDR3 extends over 15 amino acids. TCRdb keeps only in-frame clones here, not all; method: immunoSEQ multiplex PCR. The table includes 240,000 or so clones, roughly 80% detected once. Input material: peripheral blood. V usage is TRBV11-2 and J usage is TRBJ2-4, with a tentative D call TRBD1 (5 bases). This sequence originates from a woman between 18 and 30 years old with acute or convalescent COVID-19. Written as DNA, the CDR3 is TGTGCCAGCAGCGAAATGGGGCAGGGCCAAAACATTCAGTACTTC. Protein product: CASSEMGQGQNIQYF. Using reference TRBV11-2 and TRBJ2-4 for the parts outside the CDR3, the full variable domain is EAGVAQSPRYKIIEKRQSVAFWCNPISGHATLYWYQQILGQGPKLLIQFQNNGVVDDSQLPKDRFSAERLKGVDSTLKIQPAKLEDSAVYLCASSEMGQGQNIQYFGAGTRLSVL.